Listed here are 10 T cell receptor beta chains from one sample, sequenced in a study of radiotherapy plus CTLA-4 blockade in lung cancer. Here immunoSEQ multiplex PCR was the method, and the copy in TCRdb shows in-frame clones only, minus some. The table includes approximately 100,000 clones, roughly 80% detected once. Specimen: peripheral blood, collected from a patient treated with radiotherapy plus ipilimumab. These receptors were obtained from a human donor with non-small cell lung cancer who had a partial response to radiotherapy plus ipilimumab.

CDR3 in DNA: TGTGCCAGCAGCTTGGGACAGGGTTTACAAGAGACCCAGTACTTC. It is translated as CASSLGQGLQETQYF. V is TRBV11-2 and J is TRBJ2-5, with 9 positions matching TRBD1. The germline V gene encodes CDR1 SGHAT and CDR2 FQNNGV. V lost 3 bases to trimming and J lost 2 bases; unmatched junction nucleotides: 4. This CDR3 is 15 amino acids long.

This chain connects TRBV18 to TRBJ1-5; D is possibly TRBD1 (6 bases). The CDR3 runs to 14 residues. V lost 2 bases and J 6 bases, leaving 11 bases between the germline ends. CDR1 is KGHSH and CDR2 is LQKENI in the germline V gene. The CDR3 sequence: CASSPGQLSQPQHF. The DNA for the CDR3 is TGTGCCAGCTCACCAGGACAGTTAAGTCAGCCCCAGCATTTT.

The gene calls are TRBV7-6 and TRBJ2-1; TRBD2 matches at 8 bases. The germline CDR1 and CDR2 sequences are SGHVS and FNYEAQ. The CDR3 has 16 residues. J lost 2 bases, V lost 2 bases, and 5 bases had no gene match. CDR3 DNA: TGTGCCAGCAGCTTACCTCCAGCGGGGGCCTACAATGAGCAGTTCTTC. It encodes CASSLPPAGAYNEQFF.

This chain uses TRBV5-5 with TRBJ2-3, with TRBD2 matching over 13 bases. Germline V gives CDR1 SGHKS, CDR2 YYEKEE (reference sequence). The CDR3 sequence is 16 residues long. V shed 4 bases and J 9 bases; nucleotides not matched to a gene: 11. Here the CDR3 reads CASSPGLAGARRTQYF. The CDR3 DNA is TGTGCCAGCAGCCCAGGACTAGCGGGAGCGAGAAGGACGCAGTATTTT.

The chain uses TRBV6-1 and TRBJ2-1, with D maybe TRBD1 (6 bases). Trimming stripped 3 bases from V and 3 bases from J, with 21 bases between. There are 18 residues in the CDR3. The V gene's germline CDR1 is MNHNS and CDR2 SASEGT. The CDR3 DNA reads TGTGCCAGCAGTGACCTCTCCCGCCGGGACATTCGCTACAATGAGCAGTTCTTC. It yields the protein CASSDLSRRDIRYNEQFF.

The J gene is TRBJ2-7, the V gene TRBV7-3; 9 bases match TRBD2. The V gene end was trimmed by 6 bases and the J gene end by 4 bases; junction bases not matched to a gene: 7. This CDR3 is 14 amino acids long. Germline values: CDR1 SGHTA, CDR2 FQGTGA. The CDR3: CASSEAGGEYEQYF. DNA of the CDR3: TGTGCCAGCAGTGAAGCGGGAGGCGAATACGAGCAGTACTTC.

This clone was seen only a few times. The genes are TRBV5-6 and TRBJ2-3; 9 bases line up with TRBD2. This CDR3 contains 18 residues. Germline V gene data show CDR1 as SGHDT and CDR2 as YYEEEE. V shed 4 bases and J 2 bases; nucleotides not matched to a gene: 14. Written as DNA, the CDR3 is TGTGCCAGCAGCCAAAAACGCCTAGCGGGAAGTCTCACAGATACGCAGTATTTT. Translated: CASSQKRLAGSLTDTQYF.

The chain joins TRBV9 to TRBJ2-5; the match to TRBD2 covers 13 bases. The DNA end favors TRBJ2-7, so the J call may be wrong. This CDR3 region has 18 residues. Looked up from germline, CDR1 is SGDLS and CDR2 is YYNGEE. For the CDR3, the DNA is TGTGCCAGCAGCGCATCCGGGACTAGCGGGACCCTCTCCTACGAGCAGTACTTC. Translated: CASSASGTSGTLSYEQYF.

V usage is TRBV15 and J usage is TRBJ1-5; no definite D call. This CDR3 is 17 amino acids long. Germline assignment: CDR1 LNHNV and CDR2 YYDKDF (reference sequence). The germline V and J ends were trimmed by 0 bases and 11 bases, with 23 bases remaining between them. CDR3 DNA sequence: TGTGCCACCAGCAGAGATTCGCTCTCCGCGGGCGTTGGGGCCCAGCATTTT. Its protein product is CATSRDSLSAGVGAQHF.

The count of this clone is one. V and J are TRBV10-3 and TRBJ2-7; possible D gene TRBD1, 6 bases. Germline V gives CDR1 ENHRY, CDR2 SYGVKD. V gave up 8 bases and J gave up 4 bases, with 9 bases separating them. This CDR3 is 11 amino acids long. The CDR3 protein is CAIETGYEQYF. Written as DNA, the CDR3 is TGTGCCATCGAAACAGGGTACGAGCAGTACTTC.